The 11 T cell receptor beta chains reported below all come from one sample, sequenced in a study of T cell responses to AZD1222 COVID-19 vaccine. Profiled with immunoSEQ multiplex PCR; TCRdb holds only in-frame clones, not every one. The sample carries 100,000 to 150,000 clones, about 92% recorded once. The sample here was peripheral blood, taken on day 0 of MenACWY control vaccination. The receptors here all came from an adult in good health.

V gene TRBV29-1 combines with J gene TRBJ2-3, with D possibly TRBD2 on 6 matching bases. Trimming took off 6 bases at V and 0 bases at J, with 16 bases between the two ends. CDR1 is SQVTM, CDR2 ANQGSEA, per germline. CDR3 length: 15 amino acids. CDR3 in amino acids: CSVLGDFSSTDTQYF. In nucleotides, the CDR3 is TGCAGCGTCCTGGGGGACTTCTCTAGCACAGATACGCAGTATTTT.

The V and J genes are TRBV11-3 and TRBJ2-3, with TRBD2 identical over 10 bases. Per germline, CDR1 SGHNT and CDR2 YENEEA. The V and J ends lost 5 bases and 4 bases, in that order; junction bases with no gene match: 6. The CDR3 is made up of 15 amino acids. The CDR3 protein is CASSHRTSGPDTQYF. CDR3 DNA sequence: TGTGCCAGCAGCCATCGGACTAGCGGCCCAGATACGCAGTATTTT.

This clone was seen just once. The genes are TRBV10-1 and TRBJ2-1, with unresolved D. V was shortened by 5 bases and J by 0 bases, with 11 bases between the two germline ends. This CDR3 has 15 residues. Germline V lookup: CDR1 WNHNN, CDR2 SYGVQD (reference sequence). Here the CDR3 reads CASSRSLGSYNEQFF. The DNA of the CDR3 is TGCGCCAGCAGTCGAAGCCTGGGCTCCTACAATGAGCAGTTCTTC.

The chain uses TRBV5-1 and TRBJ2-5; the match to TRBD1 covers 11 bases. The CDR3 consists of 16 residues. V lost 2 bases to trimming and J lost 1 base; unmatched junction nucleotides: 4. CDR1 is SGHRS, CDR2 YFSETQ, per germline. The CDR3 sequence: CASSLGTGGPQETQYF. The CDR3 DNA follows: TGCGCCAGCAGCTTAGGGACAGGGGGTCCCCAAGAGACCCAGTACTTC.

The chain couples TRBV2 to TRBJ2-3, with TRBD1 as a possible D gene (6 bases). This CDR3 is built from 15 residues. Germline CDR1 and CDR2: SNHLY and FYNNEI. The V end lost 3 bases, the J end lost 1 base, and 11 bases lay between the germline ends. Written as DNA, the CDR3 is TGTGCCAGCAGTGAGGTCCGGACAGGCACAGATACGCAGTATTTT. This sequence encodes CASSEVRTGTDTQYF.

The chain couples TRBV6-2 or TRBV6-3 to TRBJ1-4; 9 bases match TRBD1. This CDR3 is 14 amino acids long. After removal of 5 bases from V and 7 bases from J, the junction contained 5 bases not matched to a gene. Germline V gene sequence: CDR1 MNHEY, CDR2 SVGEGT. CDR3 amino acids: CASSGTGKAEKLFF. For the CDR3, the DNA is TGTGCCAGCAGTGGGACAGGGAAGGCTGAAAAACTGTTTTTT.

The chain has TRBV19 and TRBJ2-5; D possibly matches TRBD1 or TRBD2 (5 bases each). Trimming removed 6 bases at V and 1 base at J, with 15 bases between. The CDR3 runs 15 residues. CDR1 and CDR2 from the germline V gene are LNHDA and SQIVND (reference sequence). Here the CDR3 reads CASRPGRQFQETQYF. The CDR3 DNA reads TGTGCCAGTAGGCCGGGACGTCAGTTCCAAGAGACCCAGTACTTC.

In DNA, the CDR3 is TGTGCCAGCAGCACCAGGGGGCGCGGAGGCTACACCTTC. It encodes CASSTRGRGGYTF. This rearrangement joins TRBV6-5 to TRBJ1-2; TRBD1 agrees at 8 bases. CDR3 size: 13 residues. Trimming cost V 6 bases and J 8 bases; bases outside gene matches: 8. CDR1 is MNHEY and CDR2 is SVGAGI in the germline V gene.

The chain is built from TRBV7-9 and TRBJ2-1; D is uncertain. V was trimmed by 1 base and J by 0 bases, leaving 10 bases between them. Germline CDR1 reads SEHNR; CDR2 reads FQNEAQ (reference sequence). The CDR3 contains 16 residues. The CDR3 DNA reads as TGTGCCAGCAGCTTAGGTAGTTGGGTCTCCTACAATGAGCAGTTCTTC. It yields the protein CASSLGSWVSYNEQFF. The full variable domain, in which reference TRBV7-9 and TRBJ2-1 provide the parts outside the CDR3, is DTGVSQNPRHKITKRGQNVTFRCDPISEHNRLYWYRQTLGQGPEFLTYFQNEAQLEKSRLLSDRFSAERPKGSFSTLEIQRTEQGDSAMYLCASSLGSWVSYNEQFFGPGTRLTVL.

The V and J genes are TRBV9 and TRBJ2-7, with D perhaps matching TRBD2 (5 bases). CDR1 is SGDLS, CDR2 YYNGEE, per germline. The V and J ends lost 0 bases and 1 base respectively, with 14 bases between them. The CDR3 is 16 residues long. This chain's CDR3 is CASSVGPLEMSYEQYF. CDR3 sequence (DNA): TGTGCCAGCAGCGTAGGGCCACTAGAGATGTCCTACGAGCAGTACTTC.

J is TRBJ1-2 and V is TRBV28, with D tentatively TRBD1 (6 bases). The CDR3 covers 16 residues. Trimming cost V 5 bases and J 4 bases, with 20 bases left between them. Germline CDR1 is MDHEN and CDR2 is SYDVKM. The CDR3 bases are TGTGCCAGCAGTCTGACTCGGGGGGGCTGGGTCTATGGCTACACCTTC. Translation gives CASSLTRGGWVYGYTF.